The rows below give T cell receptor beta chains drawn from one sample of a study of blood T cell repertoires in COVID-19. Profiled with immunoSEQ multiplex PCR; TCRdb holds only in-frame clones, not every one. The sample has roughly 120,000 clones, more than 80% seen once; the top ten hold 1.1%. Specimen: peripheral blood. The source is a human donor in a cohort sampled during active COVID-19. Each CDR3 is given with its conserved first and last residue. The D gene is left open where the match is weak.

CDR3 protein	CDR3 DNA	CDR3 length	D gene	J gene	V gene
CASSLGPQSYEQYF	TGCGCCAGCAGCTTGGGGCCCCAATCCTACGAGCAGTACTTC	14	-	TRBJ2-7	TRBV5-1
CASSFSRGGALNEQFF	TGTGCCAGCAGCTTTTCCAGAGGGGGGGCTTTAAATGAGCAGTTCTTC	16	-	TRBJ2-1	TRBV7-3
CASSFIGLAGYNEQFF	TGTGCCAGCAGCTTTATCGGACTAGCGGGTTACAATGAGCAGTTCTTC	16	TRBD2	TRBJ2-1	TRBV5-6
CASSQESPHLRGGTDTQYF	TGTGCCAGCAGCCAAGAGAGTCCCCACCTCCGGGGGGGAACAGATACGCAGTATTTT	19	TRBD2	TRBJ2-3	TRBV3-1/TRBV3-2
CASSPNAQGEQYF	TGTGCCAGCTCACCAAACGCGCAGGGGGAGCAGTACTTC	13	-	TRBJ2-7	TRBV18
CASKTGGLGYGYTF	TGTGCCAGCAAGACAGGGGGCCTTGGCTATGGCTACACCTTC	14	TRBD1	TRBJ1-2	TRBV19
CASSSGRQGNNEKLFF	TGTGCCAGCAGCTCCGGAAGACAGGGGAATAATGAAAAACTGTTTTTT	16	TRBD1	TRBJ1-4	TRBV7-2
CASSQVEREGGNEQFF	TGTGCCAGCAGCCAAGTTGAGCGGGAGGGTGGGAATGAGCAGTTCTTC	16	TRBD2	TRBJ2-1	TRBV4-2
CAAYRRVYRYTF	TGTGCCGCTTACCGCAGGGTATATCGCTACACCTTC	12	-	TRBJ1-2	TRBV5-8
CATSDLGQGETQYF	TGTGCCACCAGTGATTTGGGACAGGGAGAGACCCAGTACTTC	14	TRBD1	TRBJ2-5	TRBV24-1
CASRVPGQSYEQYF	TGTGCCAGCAGGGTACCGGGACAGTCCTACGAGCAGTACTTC	14	TRBD1	TRBJ2-7	TRBV28
CASSQGDSYQETQYF	TGTGCCAGCAGCCAAGGGGACAGTTACCAAGAGACCCAGTACTTC	15	TRBD1	TRBJ2-5	TRBV3-1/TRBV3-2
CASSLARTGAYEQYF	TGTGCCAGCAGCTTAGCGAGGACAGGGGCCTACGAGCAGTACTTC	15	TRBD1	TRBJ2-7	TRBV7-6
CASPLQGASDYGYTF	TGCGCCAGCCCGCTACAGGGGGCGAGTGACTATGGCTACACCTTC	15	TRBD1	TRBJ1-2	TRBV10-1
CASSPRLQDGLWGNTEAFF	TGTGCCAGCTCACCACGGCTCCAAGACGGACTCTGGGGGAACACTGAAGCTTTCTTT	19	-	TRBJ1-1	TRBV18
CASRSSTGAFF	TGTGCCAGCAGATCGTCGACCGGGGCTTTCTTT	11	-	TRBJ1-1	TRBV6-5
CASSRGREYEQYF	TGTGCCAGCAGCCGGGGGAGGGAGTACGAGCAGTACTTC	13	TRBD2	TRBJ2-7	TRBV11-1
CASNGGRATDTQYF	TGTGCCAGCAATGGCGGGAGGGCAACAGATACGCAGTATTTT	14	TRBD2	TRBJ2-3	TRBV9